Presented here are 20 T cell receptor beta chains from one specimen sequenced in a study of blood T cell repertoires in COVID-19 (dated by TCRdb to 2020 to 2021). The library was built by means of the immunoSEQ multiplex PCR assay. TCRdb took over this immuneACCESS table, retaining in-frame rearrangements with V and J assigned. Such tables are incomplete; in checked studies, under half of the missing clones stem from an unresolved V gene, and the remainder is unexplained. The sample contains tens of thousands of clones, 82% of them found a single time. Around 12% of the sample rests with the top ten. Sequenced material: peripheral blood. Receptors were obtained from a human donor in a cohort sampled during active COVID-19.

This chain joins TRBV11-2 and TRBJ2-4; D ambiguous. Germline loops: CDR1 SGHAT, CDR2 FQNNGV. V lost 2 bases, J lost 3 bases, and 17 bases lay in between. This CDR3 contains 17 residues. The CDR3 is CASSLYPSAVVKNIQYF. The CDR3, as DNA: TGTGCCAGCAGCTTATACCCCTCGGCGGTCGTCAAAAACATTCAGTACTTC.

The chain is built from TRBV5-4 and TRBJ2-2; TRBD1 agrees at 10 bases. The germline CDR1 and CDR2 sequences are SGHNT and YYREEE (reference sequence). This CDR3 has 16 amino acids. J was trimmed by 3 bases and V by 4 bases; bases with no gene match: 6. CDR3 nucleotide sequence: TGTGCCAGCAGCAAGGGACAGGGGATCTACACCGGGGAGCTGTTTTTT. Protein sequence: CASSKGQGIYTGELFF.

The chain combines TRBV5-1 with TRBJ1-1, with D perhaps TRBD1 (5 bases). Germline CDR1 reads SGHRS; CDR2 reads YFSETQ. This CDR3 comprises 15 residues. V lost 0 bases to trimming and J lost 0 bases, with 9 bases between them. CDR3 region: CASSLEAGMNTEAFF. DNA of the CDR3: TGCGCCAGCAGCTTGGAGGCAGGGATGAACACTGAAGCTTTCTTT.

The chain combines TRBV6-2 or TRBV6-3 with TRBJ2-7, with TRBD2 matching 15 bases. The CDR3 length is 16 residues. V was pared by 7 bases and J by 5 bases, with 9 bases of the junction left unmatched. The germline CDR1 and CDR2 sequences are MNHEY and SVGEGT. CDR3 loop: CASTPGLAGGRNEQYV. Here the CDR3 DNA reads TGTGCCAGCACCCCAGGACTAGCGGGGGGGCGGAACGAGCAGTACGTC.

The chain recombines TRBV5-4 with TRBJ2-7; 9 bases are a match to TRBD2. Germline loops: CDR1 SGHNT, CDR2 YYREEE (reference sequence). This CDR3 contains 16 residues. Losses at the gene ends were 4 bases for V and 1 base for J; bases not matched to a gene: 9. The CDR3 spells CASSPRLSGGSYEQYF. Here the CDR3 DNA reads TGTGCCAGCAGCCCCCGACTGAGCGGGGGGTCCTACGAGCAGTACTTC. Together with reference TRBV5-4 and TRBJ2-7, the CDR3 gives the full variable domain: ETGVTQSPTHLIKTRGQQVTLRCSSQSGHNTVSWYQQALGQGPQFIFQYYREEENGRGNFPPRFSGLQFPNYSSELNVNALELDDSALYLCASSPRLSGGSYEQYFGPGTRLTVT.

CDR3 bases: TGTGCCAGCAGTGAAATGGGACAGTCCTACGAGCAGTACGTC. Its protein product is CASSEMGQSYEQYV. The chain employs TRBV6-1 and TRBJ2-7; 7 bases are a match to TRBD1. With V trimmed by 2 bases and J by 1 base, 2 bases remained unmatched. Germline values: CDR1 MNHNS, CDR2 SASEGT. The CDR3 runs to 14 residues.

This clone was detected only a few times. The chain couples TRBV7-9 to TRBJ2-7, with a possible D match to TRBD2 (5 bases). The V gene lost 2 bases and the J gene lost 7 bases, with 6 bases spanning the gap. CDR1 and CDR2 from the germline V gene are SEHNR and FQNEAQ (reference sequence). The CDR3 loop spans 11 amino acids. CDR3 amino acids: CASSLTGEQYV. The DNA for the CDR3 is TGTGCCAGCAGCTTAACGGGGGAGCAGTACGTC.

The V and J genes are TRBV19 and TRBJ2-3; 9 bases are a match to TRBD2. Germline V gene sequence: CDR1 LNHDA, CDR2 SQIVND (reference sequence). Unmatched junction bases numbered 6, after V lost 2 bases and J lost 3 bases. There are 16 residues in the CDR3. CDR3 protein: CASSILAGGRTDTQYF. As DNA, the CDR3 is TGTGCCAGTAGTATATTGGCGGGGGGGAGGACAGATACGCAGTATTTT.

DNA for the CDR3: TGTGCCAGCAGTTTAAGGACAGGGGTTGGGGGGACTGAAGCTTTCTTT. This sequence encodes CASSLRTGVGGTEAFF. V and J are TRBV27 and TRBJ1-1, with TRBD1 matching 9 bases. Germline-derived CDR1 and CDR2 are MNHEY and SMNVEV (reference sequence). With 2 bases clipped from V and 5 bases from J, the junction kept 9 bases outside the gene matches. CDR3 length: 16 residues.

The rearrangement joins TRBV5-1 to TRBJ1-5; perhaps TRBD1 as D (5 bases). This CDR3 is 16 amino acids long. Trimming cost V 0 bases and J 4 bases, with 14 bases left between them. CDR1 SGHRS and CDR2 YFSETQ come from the germline V gene. CDR3 protein: CASSLAPGLSNQPQHF. CDR3 in DNA: TGCGCCAGCAGCTTGGCACCGGGACTCAGTAATCAGCCCCAGCATTTT.

V is TRBV2 and J is TRBJ1-1, with D possibly TRBD1 on 5 matching bases. The germline V gene has CDR1 SNHLY and CDR2 FYNNEI. The CDR3 has 14 amino acids. Trimming shortened V by 6 bases and J by 1 base, and 12 bases separated the two germline ends. CDR3 residues: CASSWDWTNTEAFF. The CDR3 bases are TGTGCCAGCAGCTGGGACTGGACGAACACTGAAGCTTTCTTT.

The V call is TRBV19, the J call TRBJ1-6; the D gene is possibly TRBD1 (6 bases). Germline V lookup: CDR1 LNHDA, CDR2 SQIVND (reference sequence). The CDR3 extends over 16 amino acids. V was pared by 5 bases and J by 1 base, with 12 bases between. The CDR3 DNA sequence: TGTGCCAGTAGTGGGGGGGGGCTTTCCTATAATTCACCCCTCCACTTT. This encodes CASSGGGLSYNSPLHF. The whole variable domain, filled in from reference TRBV19 and TRBJ1-6, reads DGGITQSPKYLFRKEGQNVTLSCEQNLNHDAMYWYRQDPGQGLRLIYYSQIVNDFQKGDIAEGYSVSREKKESFPLTVTSAQKNPTAFYLCASSGGGLSYNSPLHFGNGTRLTVT.

The rearrangement uses TRBV11-2 and TRBJ1-5, with 7 bases fitting TRBD1. This CDR3 has 14 amino acids. From germline, CDR1 is SGHAT and CDR2 FQNNGV. With 1 base clipped from V and 7 bases from J, the junction kept 4 bases outside the gene matches. CDR3 sequence (DNA): TGTGCCAGCAGCTTAGGACAGGGCCGCCAGCCCCAGCATTTT. It is translated as CASSLGQGRQPQHF.

The V and J genes are TRBV23-1 and TRBJ2-7, with 10 nucleotides matching TRBD1. TRBV23-1 counts as an open reading frame of uncertain function. The trim removed 3 bases at V and 2 bases at J, leaving 4 bases unmatched. The CDR3 covers 15 residues. The CDR3 DNA sequence: TGCGCCAGCAGTCATCGAGGGACAGGGGCCTACGAGCAGTACTTC. Its protein product is CASSHRGTGAYEQYF.

The chain recombines TRBV28 with TRBJ1-1; no firm D call. Germline CDR1 and CDR2: MDHEN and SYDVKM. This CDR3 is 13 amino acids long. Deletions cut 8 bases from V and 1 base from J, with 11 bases between. CDR3 nucleotide sequence: TGTGCCAGCCTTAACCCAGGGAACACTGAAGCTTTCTTT. This encodes CASLNPGNTEAFF.

The chain uses TRBV30 and TRBJ1-3; 7 bases fit TRBD1. The CDR3 has 14 residues. Germline V gene sequence: CDR1 GTSNPN, CDR2 SVGIG (reference sequence). The J segment lost 2 bases and the V segment lost 0 bases, leaving 1 base of the junction unmatched. CDR3 sequence reads: CAWSVGGPGNTIYF. The CDR3 nucleotides read TGTGCCTGGAGTGTAGGGGGCCCTGGAAACACCATATATTTT.

J is TRBJ1-2 and V is TRBV5-1; D ambiguous. V lost 3 bases and J lost 8, with 17 bases in between. The CDR3 length is 14 residues. Germline V gene data show CDR1 as SGHRS and CDR2 as YFSETQ. The CDR3 is CASSSDWEGGGYTF. The CDR3 region has the DNA TGCGCCAGCAGCTCGGACTGGGAGGGAGGGGGCTACACCTTC.

The chain employs TRBV18 and TRBJ1-2, with D unclear. V lost 2 bases, J lost 5 bases, and 15 bases lay in between. Germline V lookup: CDR1 KGHSH, CDR2 LQKENI. The CDR3 is 15 residues long. CDR3 amino acids: CASSPSAGLEYGYTF. The CDR3 bases are TGTGCCAGCTCACCATCGGCAGGCCTCGAGTATGGCTACACCTTC.

V is TRBV3-1 (or the pseudogene TRBV3-2) and J is TRBJ1-2; 9 nucleotides agree with TRBD1. The CDR3 contains 15 residues. The ends lost 4 bases at V and 7 bases at J; junction bases unmatched: 10. The V gene's germline CDR1 is LGHDT and CDR2 YNNKEL (reference sequence). In nucleotides, the CDR3 is TGTGCCAGCAGCCCACTCAGACAGGGGGAAGCTGGCTACACCTTC. Amino acid sequence: CASSPLRQGEAGYTF.

V and J are TRBV11-2 and TRBJ1-1; 10 positions agree with TRBD1. CDR3 length: 15 amino acids. Losses at the gene ends were 5 bases for V and 5 bases for J; bases not matched to a gene: 8. Germline CDR1 SGHAT, CDR2 FQNNGV. The CDR3: CASSTDRGRATEAFF. CDR3 sequence (DNA): TGTGCCAGCAGCACCGACAGGGGGCGGGCGACTGAAGCTTTCTTT.